The entry below gives a single TCR beta chain sequence along with its context. Its specificity is not known. The junction shows a germline mismatch at one end, possibly a read error. There are 18 residues in the CDR3. Germline CDR1 reads SGHTA; CDR2 reads FQGNSA. These data belong to a study of T cells in Graves' hyperthyroidism and ophthalmopathy. What was amplified from RNA transcripts were TCR beta CDR3 regions. First-round RT-PCR targeting the TCR CDR3 was performed with the HTBI primer set. TCRdb analysed the multiplex PCR reads with MiXCR anew, one entry per CDR3 protein. This sample has a few hundred thousand distinct CDR3 sequences, with just over 45% found just once. Whole-study findings and limits: Most thyroid clonotypes that were expanded above 0.001 also turned up in blood.

No progression to ophthalmopathy during 18 months of follow-up defined stable disease. Hyperthyroidism had been newly diagnosed in patients aged 18 to 65, and its duration was under 2 months. This chain uses TRBV7-2 with TRBJ1-1; 7 positions match TRBD1. The source of this sequence is a young woman with Graves' hyperthyroidism. The source material was peripheral blood or thyroid tissue (not recorded which). CDR3 bases: TGCGCCAGCAGCCAAGAGGGACAGCCCTACCCCATGAACACTGAAGCTTTCTTT. The encoded protein is CASSQEGQPYPMNTEAFF.